This record concerns one T cell receptor beta chain sequence. The germline CDR1 and CDR2 sequences are LGHDT and YNNKEL (reference sequence). V gave up 2 bases and J gave up 3 bases; unmatched junction bases: 13. This CDR3 spans 18 amino acids. In Seattle, patients joined the study during active infection and were tracked longitudinally. The method was immunoSEQ multiplex PCR; TCRdb's version includes in-frame clones alone and lacks a portion of them. The sample carries fewer than 200,000 clones, approximately 79% recorded once. The data were taken from a study of blood T cell repertoires in COVID-19.

The gene calls are TRBV3-1 (or the pseudogene TRBV3-2) and TRBJ1-5; 7 bases map to TRBD1. The material sequenced was peripheral blood. The sequence derives from a woman aged 55-69 years with COVID-19, enrolled during active disease. Here the CDR3 reads CASSQSRTGPGANQPQHF. The CDR3 DNA follows: TGTGCCAGCAGCCAATCTCGGACAGGTCCAGGTGCCAATCAGCCCCAGCATTTT.